The clone carrying this T cell receptor beta chain was seen a few times. The germline V and J ends were trimmed by 4 bases and 8 bases, with 11 bases remaining between them. CDR3 size: 12 residues. CDR1 is WNHNN, CDR2 SYGVQD, per germline (reference sequence). Source study methods: Researchers report that nucleated cell counts were estimated from reference gene primer amplification. Sequencing used immunoSEQ multiplex PCR; TCRdb keeps in-frame clones, though not all of them. V and J calls and clone size follow that table, whereas D and trimming were derived from the DNA. The sample holds 150,000 to 200,000 clones, about 88% seen once. The data stem from a study of blood T cell repertoires in COVID-19.

Sequencing was done on a sample of peripheral blood. V usage is TRBV10-1 and J usage is TRBJ1-2; D might be TRBD1 (5 bases). The TCR was taken from a man between 18 and 29 years old with acute or convalescent COVID-19. The CDR3 sequence: CASSAGSSGYTF. In DNA, the CDR3 is TGCGCCAGCAGTGCAGGGTCCTCCGGCTACACCTTC.